The 11 T cell receptor beta chains listed next were all sequenced from one sample in a study of post-analysis software for immune sequencing data. Study-level findings and limits: The five TRBV segments detected at higher frequency in patients than in controls included TRBV5-6, TRBV5-1 and TRBV20-1.

Unique molecular identifiers tagged the TCR beta cDNA libraries. TCRdb processed the PCR reads anew with MiXCR; each CDR3 protein has one entry. The top ten hold around 4.5% of the sample, which has roughly 800,000 distinct CDR3 sequences, approximately 53% seen once. These TCRs' antigens remain unknown. Specimen: blood. The receptor set was obtained from a girl under 18 with multiple sclerosis.

This clonotype turned up a few times. The rearrangement joins TRBV5-1 to TRBJ2-7; tentatively, D is TRBD2 (6 bases). Germline-derived CDR1 and CDR2 are SGHRS and YFSETQ. Trimming took off 4 bases at V and 2 bases at J, with 19 bases between the two ends. The CDR3 has 16 amino acids. The CDR3 sequence: CASSRRGGLGPYEQYF. DNA of the CDR3: TGCGCCAGCAGCCGCCGTGGGGGACTGGGTCCCTACGAGCAGTACTTC.

CDR3: CASSAYSSGANVLTF. The CDR3 DNA reads TGTGCCAGCAGCGCTTACAGCTCTGGGGCCAACGTCCTGACTTTC. The V gene is TRBV3-1, the J gene TRBJ2-6; no definite D call. V dropped 5 bases and J dropped 0 bases, with 8 bases sitting between them. Germline CDR1 LGHDT, CDR2 YNNKEL (reference sequence). This CDR3 comprises 15 residues.

The chain links TRBV7-9 to TRBJ2-1; the D gene could be TRBD1 or TRBD2 (5 bases each). Trimming stripped 5 bases from V and 2 bases from J, with 22 bases between. The CDR3 is 18 residues long. The germline V gene has CDR1 SEHNR and CDR2 FQNEAQ (reference sequence). The CDR3 region has the DNA TGTGCCAGCAGCCACCTGGGACCGGGACGGATTACCTACAATGAGCAGTTCTTC. Its protein is CASSHLGPGRITYNEQFF.

This chain uses TRBV7-9 with TRBJ2-1; 8 bases agree with TRBD2. Germline V gene data show CDR1 as SEHNR and CDR2 as FQNEAQ (reference sequence). Losses at the gene ends were 2 bases for V and 10 bases for J; bases not matched to a gene: 16. This CDR3 has 17 residues. CDR3 nucleotides: TGTGCCAGCAGCTTAATGGGGATAGCGGGGCTCCGTCGAGAGCAGTTCTTC. It translates to CASSLMGIAGLRREQFF.

This clonotype was detected only a few times. V is TRBV20-1 and J is TRBJ1-1; D perhaps matches TRBD1 (6 bases). The CDR3 loop spans 14 amino acids. V was shortened by 2 bases and J by 2 bases, with 12 bases between the two germline ends. Germline CDR1 and CDR2: DFQATT and SNEGSKA (reference sequence). The CDR3 spells CSARKGGPNTEAFF. For the CDR3, the DNA is TGCAGTGCTAGAAAGGGGGGCCCTAACACTGAAGCTTTCTTT.

This clonotype was seen a single time. The V and J genes are TRBV11-1 and TRBJ2-1; D is possibly TRBD2 (6 bases). V was pared by 5 bases and J by 6 bases, with 17 bases between. Germline loops: CDR1 SGHAT, CDR2 FQDESV (reference sequence). The length of the CDR3 is 15 residues. In DNA form, the CDR3 reads TGTGCCAGCAGCGCCACTAGCATGTTCTCCAATGAGCAGTTCTTC. It translates to CASSATSMFSNEQFF.

This clonotype came up a few times. This sequence joins TRBV27 and TRBJ2-7, with TRBD1 identical over 9 bases. The V gene's germline CDR1 is MNHEY and CDR2 SMNVEV (reference sequence). The CDR3 has 14 amino acids. Germline trimming cut 3 bases from V and 5 bases from J; bases unmatched to any gene: 5. This CDR3 reads CASSFTGGSHEQYF. The CDR3 region has the DNA TGTGCCAGCAGTTTTACAGGGGGCAGCCACGAGCAGTACTTC.

The rearrangement uses TRBV5-1 and TRBJ2-1; D is tentatively TRBD1 or TRBD2 (5 bases each). Trimming stripped 5 bases from V and 4 bases from J, with 16 bases between. CDR1 and CDR2 (germline): SGHRS, YFSETQ. The length of the CDR3 is 15 residues. The CDR3 protein is CASRSGPTGYNEQFF. The DNA for the CDR3 is TGCGCCAGCAGATCGGGACCCACCGGGTACAATGAGCAGTTCTTC.

V and J are TRBV20-1 and TRBJ2-7; the D gene could be TRBD1 or TRBD2 (5 bases each). This CDR3 contains 15 residues. Germline values: CDR1 DFQATT, CDR2 SNEGSKA (reference sequence). The V end was cut by 0 bases, the J end by 0 bases, with 12 bases between. CDR3 in amino acids: CSARDTGTASYEQYF. The CDR3 region has the DNA TGCAGTGCTAGAGATACCGGGACCGCCTCCTACGAGCAGTACTTC.

The J gene is TRBJ2-7, the V gene TRBV30; D perhaps matches TRBD1 (6 bases). V lost 3 bases and J 4 bases, leaving 10 bases between the germline ends. CDR1 GTSNPN and CDR2 SVGIG come from the germline V gene (reference sequence). The CDR3 loop spans 12 amino acids. DNA for the CDR3: TGTGCCTGGAGAAGGGGGTTTTACGAGCAGTACTTC. Protein: CAWRRGFYEQYF.

The gene calls are TRBV24-1 and TRBJ1-5; tentative D call: TRBD1 (6 bases). This CDR3 spans 14 amino acids. Trimming shortened V by 9 bases and J by 1 base, and 12 bases separated the two germline ends. Germline CDR1 and CDR2: KGHDR and SFDVKD. This chain's CDR3 is CATGNRASNQPQHF. CDR3 DNA: TGTGCCACCGGAAACAGGGCCAGCAATCAGCCCCAGCATTTT.